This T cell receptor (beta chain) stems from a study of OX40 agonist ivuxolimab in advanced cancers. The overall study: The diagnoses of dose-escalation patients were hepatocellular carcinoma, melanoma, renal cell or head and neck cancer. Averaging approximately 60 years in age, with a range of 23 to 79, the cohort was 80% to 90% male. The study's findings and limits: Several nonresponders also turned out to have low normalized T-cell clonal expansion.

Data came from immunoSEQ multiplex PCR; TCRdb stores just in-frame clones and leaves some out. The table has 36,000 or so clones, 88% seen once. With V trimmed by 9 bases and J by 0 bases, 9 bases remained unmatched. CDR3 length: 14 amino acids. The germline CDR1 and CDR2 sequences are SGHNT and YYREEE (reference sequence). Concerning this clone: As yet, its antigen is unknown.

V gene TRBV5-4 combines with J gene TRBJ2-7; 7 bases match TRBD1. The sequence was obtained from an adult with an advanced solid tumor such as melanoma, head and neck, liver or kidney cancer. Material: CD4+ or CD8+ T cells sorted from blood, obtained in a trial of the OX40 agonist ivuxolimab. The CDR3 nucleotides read TGTGCCACCAAAGGACAGGATAACTCCTACGAGCAGTACTTC. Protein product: CATKGQDNSYEQYF.